These T cell receptor beta chains were read from a single sample in a study of T cells after yellow fever vaccination. TCRdb reanalysed the 5' RACE reads using MiXCR and keeps one entry per CDR3 protein. The sample yields about 220,000 distinct CDR3 sequences, more than 3% seen once. This sample comprised CD4+ T cells sorted from PBMCs, obtained 10 days after the yellow fever booster vaccination. The receptors here all came from a man aged 18 to 35 who received the YFV17D yellow fever vaccine. CDR3s include the opening cysteine and the closing phenylalanine or tryptophan. The D gene is left open where the match is weak. Expanded clones get a size class; other rows say once, few or many, or leave the size out.

D gene,clone size,J gene,V gene,CDR3 protein,CDR3 DNA
TRBD1,.,TRBJ1-6,TRBV4-2,CASSRVRDRTNSPLHF,TGTGCCAGCAGCCGAGTTAGGGACAGAACTAATTCACCCCTCCACTTT
.,many,TRBJ1-2,TRBV7-8,CASSLGGDSGYTF,TGTGCCAGCAGCTTAGGAGGGGATAGTGGCTACACCTTC
.,.,TRBJ2-5,TRBV9,CASSVGILETQYF,TGTGCCAGCAGCGTAGGGATTCTCGAGACCCAGTACTTC
.,.,TRBJ1-1,TRBV27,CASRMGGPGRVYPEAFF,TGTGCCAGCCGAATGGGGGGGCCCGGTCGGGTGTACCCTGAAGCTTTCTTT
.,.,TRBJ1-4,TRBV4-3,CASSQVGSVREKLFF,TGCGCCAGCAGCCAAGTGGGGTCGGTTAGGGAAAAACTGTTTTTT
.,.,TRBJ2-4,TRBV5-4,CASSLGAALAKNIQYF,TGTGCCAGCAGCTTGGGGGCGGCCCTAGCCAAAAACATTCAGTACTTC
.,many,TRBJ2-7,TRBV6-5,CASKILGGYEQYF,TGTGCCAGCAAAATTTTAGGGGGCTACGAGCAGTACTTC
.,few,TRBJ2-3,TRBV4-3,CASSQDERWDTQYF,TGCGCCAGCAGCCAAGATGAAAGGTGGGATACGCAGTATTTT
TRBD1,.,TRBJ2-2,TRBV7-2,CASSSRSRTGTGELFF,TGTGCCAGCAGCTCGAGATCCAGGACAGGGACCGGGGAGCTGTTTTTT
TRBD1,.,TRBJ1-6,TRBV23-1,CLDRVLSPLHF,TGCCTAGACAGGGTCCTCTCACCCCTCCACTTT
TRBD1,.,TRBJ1-5,TRBV12-3/TRBV12-4,CASSFGQGGYQPQHF,TGTGCCAGCAGTTTTGGACAGGGAGGGTATCAGCCCCAGCATTTT
.,many,TRBJ1-3,TRBV20-1,CSASRLSSGNTIYF,TGCAGTGCTAGCCGACTAAGCTCTGGAAACACCATATATTTT
TRBD1,many,TRBJ1-1,TRBV29-1,CSVGETGPNTEAFF,TGCAGCGTTGGCGAGACAGGGCCTAACACTGAAGCTTTCTTT
.,many,TRBJ1-5,TRBV2,CASTVDRLRLGSQHF,TGTGCCAGCACGGTGGACAGATTACGCCTAGGGTCCCAGCATTTT
.,many,TRBJ2-1,TRBV27,CASSFFRAYNEQFF,TGTGCCAGCAGTTTTTTCAGGGCCTACAATGAGCAGTTCTTC
.,many,TRBJ2-3,TRBV5-1,CASSSGVADTQYF,TGCGCCAGCAGTTCCGGGGTCGCTGATACGCAGTATTTT
.,.,TRBJ2-1,TRBV12-3/TRBV12-4,CASVWGGARNYNEQFF,TGTGCCAGCGTTTGGGGGGGGGCAAGAAACTACAATGAGCAGTTCTTC
TRBD2,few,TRBJ2-3,TRBV12-5,CASGLGGTSGEVTDTQYF,TGTGCTAGTGGTTTGGGCGGGACTAGCGGGGAGGTTACAGATACGCAGTATTTT
.,many,TRBJ2-3,TRBV5-1,CASSIGLPTDTQYF,TGCGCCAGCAGCATCGGACTACCCACAGATACGCAGTATTTT
TRBD1,many,TRBJ2-3,TRBV7-9,CASSPGQGALAGGTDTQYF,TGTGCCAGCAGCCCAGGACAGGGAGCCCTGGCCGGGGGCACAGATACGCAGTATTTT
.,.,TRBJ2-3,TRBV28,CAYQRQGVDTQYF,TGTGCGTACCAACGGCAGGGCGTAGATACGCAGTATTTT
TRBD1,many,TRBJ1-1,TRBV7-8,CASRGTGVNTEAFF,TGTGCCAGCAGGGGGACAGGAGTGAACACTGAAGCTTTCTTT